The 25 T cell receptor beta chains presented below share a single source sample, sequenced in a study of blood T cell repertoires in COVID-19. Some clones are missing from TCRdb's copy, which holds only in-frame ones; the method was immunoSEQ multiplex PCR. The sample lists about 120,000 clones; 85% to 90% were seen once. Sequencing was carried out using peripheral blood. The source is a man aged 70 or older who had recovered from COVID-19.

The gene calls are TRBV4-1 and TRBJ2-1; 7 nucleotides align to TRBD2. Per germline, CDR1 MGHRA and CDR2 YSYEKL. V lost 4 bases and J lost 5; bases outside the gene matches: 14. The CDR3 length is 17 residues. The CDR3, as DNA: TGCGCCAGCAGCCCCTGGACGAGCGGGGCACTGAACAATGAGCAGTTCTTC. This codes for CASSPWTSGALNNEQFF.

This clone was observed a few times. The J gene is TRBJ1-5, the V gene TRBV2; unclear D gene. The V end was cut by 2 bases, the J end by 4 bases, with 9 bases between. Germline V lookup: CDR1 SNHLY, CDR2 FYNNEI. This CDR3 is built from 14 residues. The CDR3 loop is CASSEQFPNQPQHF. In nucleotides, the CDR3 is TGTGCCAGCAGTGAACAGTTCCCGAATCAGCCCCAGCATTTT.

The CDR3 protein is CASSLRQGNEQFF. In DNA form, the CDR3 reads TGTGCCAGCAGCTTAAGACAGGGCAATGAGCAGTTCTTC. The chain combines TRBV7-2 with TRBJ2-1; 7 nucleotides match TRBD1. After removal of 2 bases from V and 6 bases from J, the junction contained 1 base not matched to a gene. Germline V lookup: CDR1 SGHTA, CDR2 FQGNSA. The CDR3 has 13 residues.

This chain connects TRBV20-1 to TRBJ2-3; D not certain. This CDR3 has 12 residues. The V gene's germline CDR1 is DFQATT and CDR2 SNEGSKA (reference sequence). Deletions cut 3 bases from V and 2 bases from J, with 6 bases between. The CDR3 DNA reads as TGCAGTGCTAGTAAACTCACAGATACGCAGTATTTT. It specifies CSASKLTDTQYF.

The chain has TRBV19 and TRBJ1-2; D is undetermined. CDR1 is LNHDA, CDR2 SQIVND, per germline (reference sequence). Trimming shortened V by 3 bases and J by 6 bases, and 11 bases separated the two germline ends. This CDR3 has 13 amino acids. As DNA, the CDR3 is TGTGCCAGTAGTATGTGGAGGAGAGATGGCTACACCTTC. Encoded protein: CASSMWRRDGYTF.

For the CDR3, the DNA is TGCGCCAGCAGCTTGGATTGGACTGCTCCTTATGGCTACACCTTC. Encoded protein: CASSLDWTAPYGYTF. The rearrangement joins TRBV5-1 to TRBJ1-2; D is uncertain. Germline values: CDR1 SGHRS, CDR2 YFSETQ. Trimming pared 0 bases from V and 5 bases from J, leaving 14 bases between. The CDR3 runs 15 residues.

The chain couples TRBV20-1 to TRBJ1-2; no clear D gene. This CDR3 has 11 amino acids. V was cut by 4 bases and J by 2 bases, with 5 bases left in between. CDR1 DFQATT and CDR2 SNEGSKA come from the germline V gene (reference sequence). This chain's CDR3 is CSATGNYGYTF. CDR3 in DNA: TGCAGTGCTACGGGGAACTATGGCTACACCTTC.

The rearrangement joins TRBV6-4 to TRBJ1-1, with no clear D. The germline V and J ends were trimmed by 7 bases and 3 bases, with 12 bases remaining between them. This CDR3 spans 13 amino acids. Per germline, CDR1 MRHNA and CDR2 SNTAGT. CDR3 bases: TGTGCCAGCAAGAACTCGGGGTACACTGAAGCTTTCTTT. Residues: CASKNSGYTEAFF.

This clone turned up a few times. The rearrangement uses TRBV5-5 and TRBJ2-3, with TRBD1 matching 8 bases. V trimming: 7 bases; J trimming: 2 bases; junction bases outside the gene matches: 6. This CDR3 has 14 amino acids. Germline assignment: CDR1 SGHKS and CDR2 YYEKEE (reference sequence). The DNA of the CDR3 is TGTGCCAGCTTTTTGGACAGGGTCACAGATACGCAGTATTTT. Encoded protein: CASFLDRVTDTQYF. Together with reference TRBV5-5 and TRBJ2-3, the CDR3 gives the full variable domain: DAGVTQSPTHLIKTRGQQVTLRCSPISGHKSVSWYQQVLGQGPQFIFQYYEKEERGRGNFPDRFSARQFPNYSSELNVNALLLGDSALYLCASFLDRVTDTQYFGPGTRLTVL.

The gene calls are TRBV28 and TRBJ1-1; D uncertain. The ends were cut back, 8 bases at V and 0 bases at J, with 7 bases in the middle. CDR1 is MDHEN and CDR2 is SYDVKM in the germline V gene. The CDR3 is made up of 12 amino acids. The CDR3 DNA is TGTGCCAGCCGTGAGGTGAACACTGAAGCTTTCTTT. This codes for CASREVNTEAFF.

The CDR3 loop reads CASSLSGQGALVYGYTF. The CDR3 coding sequence is TGCGCCAGCAGCCTCTCGGGACAGGGGGCGCTGGTCTATGGCTACACCTTC. The chain employs TRBV10-2 and TRBJ1-2; 12 positions match TRBD1. CDR3 length equals 17 residues. The V segment lost 6 bases and the J segment 4 bases; nucleotides outside the gene matches: 12. CDR1 and CDR2 from the germline V gene are WSHSY and SAAADI.

This clone showed up just once. The J gene is TRBJ1-4, the V gene TRBV19; D possibly corresponds to TRBD1 (6 bases). The germline V and J ends were trimmed by 5 bases and 8 bases, with 15 bases remaining between them. The germline gives CDR1 LNHDA, CDR2 SQIVND (reference sequence). CDR3 length: 14 amino acids. The CDR3 DNA reads as TGTGCCAGTAGTCGTCGGGGGGCGAGAGAAAAACTGTTTTTT. It translates to CASSRRGAREKLFF.

The rearrangement joins TRBV2 to TRBJ2-7; 7 bases match TRBD2. The germline V gene encodes CDR1 SNHLY and CDR2 FYNNEI. This CDR3 is built from 16 residues. V was pared by 3 bases and J by 3 bases, with 11 bases of the junction left unmatched. CDR3 sequence: CASSEMGRGEDYEQYF. CDR3 bases: TGTGCCAGCAGTGAGATGGGACGGGGGGAGGACTACGAGCAGTACTTC.

The CDR3 is CAISKAGGTYEQYF. The CDR3, as DNA: TGTGCCATCAGCAAAGCGGGGGGGACCTACGAGCAGTACTTC. The chain is built from TRBV10-3 and TRBJ2-7, with 10 positions matching TRBD2. Germline CDR1 and CDR2: ENHRY and SYGVKD. CDR3 size: 14 residues. The V and J ends lost 6 bases and 2 bases, in that order; junction bases with no gene match: 4.

The chain carries TRBV28 and TRBJ2-2; D might be TRBD2 (5 bases). The CDR3 is made up of 14 amino acids. The germline V gene has CDR1 MDHEN and CDR2 SYDVKM. The V end lost 3 bases, the J end lost 8 bases, and 13 bases lay between the germline ends. The CDR3 DNA reads TGTGCCAGCAGTTTGGACTGGGCAATAGGGGAGCTGTTTTTT. It is translated as CASSLDWAIGELFF.

The gene calls are TRBV19 and TRBJ2-4, with 10 bases aligning to TRBD1. The germline CDR1 and CDR2 sequences are LNHDA and SQIVND (reference sequence). Trimming took 6 bases from V and 13 from J; bases not matched to a gene: 12. The CDR3 loop spans 14 amino acids. This CDR3 reads CASRDGDRGSPQYF. The CDR3 DNA reads as TGTGCCAGTAGGGACGGGGACAGGGGTAGTCCACAGTACTTC.

The chain has TRBV13 and TRBJ2-2, with 9 bases that match TRBD1. From germline, CDR1 is PRHDT and CDR2 FYEKMQ (reference sequence). This CDR3 spans 15 amino acids. Unmatched junction bases numbered 5, after V lost 4 bases and J lost 5 bases. The CDR3 protein is CASSSGTGFTGELFF. For the CDR3, the DNA is TGTGCCAGCAGCTCCGGGACAGGGTTTACCGGGGAGCTGTTTTTT.

This chain links TRBV3-1 (or the pseudogene TRBV3-2) with TRBJ1-5; D is uncertain. Germline CDR1 and CDR2: LGHDT and YNNKEL (reference sequence). Trimming stripped 0 bases from V and 5 bases from J, with 5 bases between. This CDR3 has 13 amino acids. CDR3 DNA: TGTGCCAGCAGCCAAGAGAGGGATCAGCCCCAGCATTTT. Amino acid sequence: CASSQERDQPQHF.

This chain uses TRBV5-4 with TRBJ2-5; no clear D gene. The CDR3 runs to 14 residues. Trimming took 0 bases from V and 4 from J, leaving 10 bases between them. Germline lookup yields CDR1 SGHNT and CDR2 YYREEE (reference sequence). CDR3 loop: CASSLAGSGETQYF. The DNA for the CDR3 is TGTGCCAGCAGCTTGGCCGGGTCCGGAGAGACCCAGTACTTC. Full variable domain (rest looked up from reference TRBV5-4 and TRBJ2-5): ETGVTQSPTHLIKTRGQQVTLRCSSQSGHNTVSWYQQALGQGPQFIFQYYREEENGRGNFPPRFSGLQFPNYSSELNVNALELDDSALYLCASSLAGSGETQYFGPGTRLLVL.

The chain combines TRBV14 with TRBJ2-6; the D is unclear. Trimming shortened V by 4 bases and J by 0 bases, and 7 bases separated the two germline ends. Germline V gene sequence: CDR1 SGHDN, CDR2 FVKESK. CDR3 length: 15 amino acids. CDR3 loop: CASSPTFSGANVLTF. CDR3 bases: TGTGCCAGCAGCCCCACTTTCTCTGGGGCCAACGTCCTGACTTTC. Using reference TRBV14 and TRBJ2-6 for the parts outside the CDR3, the full variable domain is EAGVTQFPSHSVIEKGQTVTLRCDPISGHDNLYWYRRVMGKEIKFLLHFVKESKQDESGMPNNRFLAERTGGTYSTLKVQPAELEDSGVYFCASSPTFSGANVLTFGAGSRLTVL.

This chain uses TRBV30 with TRBJ2-7, with 7 positions matching TRBD1. The germline gives CDR1 GTSNPN, CDR2 SVGIG (reference sequence). This CDR3 region has 13 residues. The trim removed 4 bases at V and 2 bases at J, leaving 5 bases unmatched. CDR3 region: CAWTGQGAYEQYF. The CDR3 region has the DNA TGTGCCTGGACCGGGCAGGGGGCCTACGAGCAGTACTTC.

This clone came up once. The V call is TRBV10-3, the J call TRBJ2-1; 14 bases are a match to TRBD2. V was clipped by 3 bases and J by 7 bases; unmatched bases: 5. CDR1 is ENHRY and CDR2 is SYGVKD in the germline V gene. The CDR3 extends over 16 amino acids. The CDR3 is CAISDPGLAGDNEQFF. The CDR3 DNA is TGTGCCATCAGTGACCCGGGACTAGCGGGGGATAATGAGCAGTTCTTC.

V is TRBV10-3 and J is TRBJ1-5; 7 bases map to TRBD1. Looked up from germline, CDR1 is ENHRY and CDR2 is SYGVKD. The CDR3 has 15 amino acids. V was clipped by 5 bases and J by 3 bases; unmatched bases: 7. CDR3 protein: CAISTGTVDNQPQHF. For the CDR3, the DNA is TGTGCCATCAGTACCGGGACAGTCGACAATCAGCCCCAGCATTTT.

This chain joins TRBV28 and TRBJ1-2, with 8 bases lining up with TRBD1. J lost 4 bases, V lost 5 bases, and 6 bases had no gene match. The CDR3 loop spans 14 amino acids. Per the germline V gene, CDR1 is MDHEN and CDR2 is SYDVKM. The CDR3 DNA follows: TGTGCCAGCAGTCGGACAGGGCCTAGCTATGGCTACACCTTC. It translates to CASSRTGPSYGYTF.

The CDR3 DNA is TGTGCCAGCAGCTTAGGAGCGGGGGAGGCAGATACGCAGTATTTT. Amino acids: CASSLGAGEADTQYF. This chain connects TRBV7-9 to TRBJ2-3; TRBD2 aligns across 8 bases. The length of the CDR3 is 15 residues. V lost 1 base, J lost 4 bases, and 4 bases stayed unmatched. Per the germline V gene, CDR1 is SEHNR and CDR2 is FQNEAQ (reference sequence).